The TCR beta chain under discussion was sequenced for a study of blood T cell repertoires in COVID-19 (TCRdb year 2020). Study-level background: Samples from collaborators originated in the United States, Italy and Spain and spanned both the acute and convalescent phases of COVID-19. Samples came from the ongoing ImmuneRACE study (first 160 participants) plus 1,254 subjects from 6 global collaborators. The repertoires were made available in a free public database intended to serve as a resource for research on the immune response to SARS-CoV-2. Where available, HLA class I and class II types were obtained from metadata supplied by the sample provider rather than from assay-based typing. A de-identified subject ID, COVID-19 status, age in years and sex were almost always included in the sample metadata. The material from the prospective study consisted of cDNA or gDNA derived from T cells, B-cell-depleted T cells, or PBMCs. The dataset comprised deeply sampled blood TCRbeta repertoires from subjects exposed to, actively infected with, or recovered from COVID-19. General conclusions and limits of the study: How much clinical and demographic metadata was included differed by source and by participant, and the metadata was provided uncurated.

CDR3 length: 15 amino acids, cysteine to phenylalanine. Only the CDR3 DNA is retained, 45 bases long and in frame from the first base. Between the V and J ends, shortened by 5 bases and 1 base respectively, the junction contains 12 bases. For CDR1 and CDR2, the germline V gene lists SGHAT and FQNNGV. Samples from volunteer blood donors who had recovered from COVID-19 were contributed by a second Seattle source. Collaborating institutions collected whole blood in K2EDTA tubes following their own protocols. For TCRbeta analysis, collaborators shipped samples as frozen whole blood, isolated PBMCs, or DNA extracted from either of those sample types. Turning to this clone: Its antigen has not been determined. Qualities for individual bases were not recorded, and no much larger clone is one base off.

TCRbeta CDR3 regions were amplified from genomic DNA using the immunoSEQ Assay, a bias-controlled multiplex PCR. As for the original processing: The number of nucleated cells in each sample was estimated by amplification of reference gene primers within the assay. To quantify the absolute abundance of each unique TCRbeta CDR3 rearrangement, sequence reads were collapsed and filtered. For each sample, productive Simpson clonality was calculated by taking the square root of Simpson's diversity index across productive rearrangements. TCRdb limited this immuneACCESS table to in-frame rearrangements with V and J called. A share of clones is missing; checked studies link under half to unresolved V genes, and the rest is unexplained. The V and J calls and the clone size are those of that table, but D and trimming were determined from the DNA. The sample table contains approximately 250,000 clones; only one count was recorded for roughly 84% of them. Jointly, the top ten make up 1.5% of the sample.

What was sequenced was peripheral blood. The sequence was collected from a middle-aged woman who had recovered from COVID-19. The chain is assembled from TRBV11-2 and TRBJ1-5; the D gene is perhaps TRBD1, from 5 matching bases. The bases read TGTGCCAGCAGCCCGACCCGGGGGAGCAATCAGCCCCAGCATTTT. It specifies CASSPTRGSNQPQHF. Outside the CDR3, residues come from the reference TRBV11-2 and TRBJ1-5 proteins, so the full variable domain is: EAGVAQSPRYKIIEKRQSVAFWCNPISGHATLYWYQQILGQGPKLLIQFQNNGVVDDSQLPKDRFSAERLKGVDSTLKIQPAKLEDSAVYLCASSPTRGSNQPQHFGDGTRLSIL.